A single sample is the source of the 9 T cell receptor beta chains below, sequenced in a study of OX40 agonist ivuxolimab in advanced cancers. This table comes from immunoSEQ multiplex PCR, and its TCRdb copy is limited to in-frame clones, with some not included. Here the sample spans 100,000 to 150,000 clones, 85% to 95% being singletons. Material: CD4+ or CD8+ T cells sorted from blood, obtained in a trial of the OX40 agonist ivuxolimab. The origin of the receptors is an adult with an advanced solid tumor such as melanoma, head and neck, liver or kidney cancer.

The gene calls are TRBV7-3 and TRBJ2-3, with D maybe TRBD2 (6 bases). V was shortened by 5 bases and J by 1 base, with 10 bases between the two germline ends. Germline V gene data show CDR1 as SGHTA and CDR2 as FQGTGA. The CDR3 loop spans 14 amino acids. The CDR3 DNA is TGTGCCAGCAGCCAGGGACTGCGCACAGATACGCAGTATTTT. Its translation is CASSQGLRTDTQYF.

The chain combines TRBV11-2 with TRBJ2-7; TRBD2 matches 10 bases. Germline lookup yields CDR1 SGHAT and CDR2 FQNNGV. The CDR3 spans 15 residues. Trimming cost V 6 bases and J 4 bases; bases outside gene matches: 9. DNA of the CDR3: TGTGCCAGCAGATTGGCTAGCGGGAGTCAGTACGAGCAGTACTTC. Encoded protein: CASRLASGSQYEQYF.

The chain uses TRBV5-4 and TRBJ2-3; D ambiguous. CDR3 size: 13 residues. The V end was cut by 0 bases, the J end by 3 bases, with 5 bases between. Germline loops: CDR1 SGHNT, CDR2 YYREEE (reference sequence). As DNA, the CDR3 is TGTGCCAGCAGCTTGGCCACGACAGATACGCAGTATTTT. This codes for CASSLATTDTQYF.

The chain uses TRBV7-2 and TRBJ1-6, with TRBD1 as a possible D gene (5 bases). Germline V CDR1 and CDR2: SGHTA, FQGNSA. V dropped 4 bases and J dropped 9 bases, with 10 bases sitting between them. This CDR3 has 13 amino acids. DNA for the CDR3: TGTGCCAGCAGCTCCCCAGGGATTTCACCCCTCCACTTT. Amino acid sequence: CASSSPGISPLHF.

This rearrangement joins TRBV7-8 to TRBJ1-4; a weak D match, TRBD1 (6 bases). The CDR3 is 15 amino acids. Germline values: CDR1 SGHVS, CDR2 FQNEAQ. With 7 bases removed from V and 3 bases from J, the gap between germline ends came to 15 bases. The CDR3 sequence is CASNQNRVANEKLFF. Here the CDR3 DNA reads TGTGCCAGCAACCAGAACAGGGTAGCTAATGAAAAACTGTTTTTT.

The chain carries TRBV19 and TRBJ2-3; D is ambiguous. The germline CDR1 and CDR2 sequences are LNHDA and SQIVND (reference sequence). V lost 3 bases and J 2 bases, leaving 12 bases between the germline ends. This CDR3 comprises 15 residues. The CDR3 DNA reads as TGTGCCAGTAGTATCAGGACGGTGACCACAGATACGCAGTATTTT. Amino acids: CASSIRTVTTDTQYF.

The V call is TRBV4-2, the J call TRBJ1-1; D is unresolved. This CDR3 comprises 12 residues. In germline, CDR1 is LGHNA, CDR2 YNFKEQ. V was trimmed by 5 bases and J by 4 bases, leaving 8 bases between them. In nucleotides, the CDR3 is TGTGCCAGCAGCTTGGCCCTCACTGAAGCTTTCTTT. Protein sequence: CASSLALTEAFF.

The V gene is TRBV27, the J gene TRBJ2-7, with TRBD2 matching over 8 bases. The CDR3 spans 13 residues. Looked up from germline, CDR1 is MNHEY and CDR2 is SMNVEV (reference sequence). The J segment lost 6 bases and the V segment lost 7 bases, leaving 8 bases of the junction unmatched. CDR3 coding DNA: TGTGCCAGCAAGGGACTAGGGGTGGGCGAGCAGTACTTC. It specifies CASKGLGVGEQYF.

This chain links TRBV28 with TRBJ2-2; 7 nucleotides match TRBD2. With V trimmed by 3 bases and J by 4 bases, 8 bases remained unmatched. From germline, CDR1 is MDHEN and CDR2 SYDVKM. This CDR3 comprises 16 residues. This CDR3 is CASSLNIWGGTGELFF. CDR3 bases: TGTGCCAGCAGTTTGAATATTTGGGGGGGCACCGGGGAGCTGTTTTTT. The whole variable domain, remainder taken from reference TRBV28 and TRBJ2-2, is DVKVTQSSRYLVKRTGEKVFLECVQDMDHENMFWYRQDPGLGLRLIYFSYDVKMKEKGDIPEGYSVSREKKERFSLILESASTNQTSMYLCASSLNIWGGTGELFFGEGSRLTVL.